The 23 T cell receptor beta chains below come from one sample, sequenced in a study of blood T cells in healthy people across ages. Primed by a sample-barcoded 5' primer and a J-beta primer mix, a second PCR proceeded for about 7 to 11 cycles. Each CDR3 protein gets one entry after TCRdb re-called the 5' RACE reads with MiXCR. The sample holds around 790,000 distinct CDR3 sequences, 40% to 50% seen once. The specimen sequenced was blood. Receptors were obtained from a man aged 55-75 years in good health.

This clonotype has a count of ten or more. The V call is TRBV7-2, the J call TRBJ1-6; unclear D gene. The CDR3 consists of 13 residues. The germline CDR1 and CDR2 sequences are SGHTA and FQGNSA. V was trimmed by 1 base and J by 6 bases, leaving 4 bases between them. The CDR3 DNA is TGTGCCAGCAGCTTAGTTGCTAATTCACCCCTCCACTTT. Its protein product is CASSLVANSPLHF.

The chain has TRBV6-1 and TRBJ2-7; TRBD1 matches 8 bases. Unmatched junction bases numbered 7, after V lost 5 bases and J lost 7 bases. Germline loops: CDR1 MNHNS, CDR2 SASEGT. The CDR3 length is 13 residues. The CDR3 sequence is CASSPDREREQYF. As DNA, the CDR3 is TGTGCCAGCAGTCCGGACAGGGAGCGAGAGCAGTACTTC.

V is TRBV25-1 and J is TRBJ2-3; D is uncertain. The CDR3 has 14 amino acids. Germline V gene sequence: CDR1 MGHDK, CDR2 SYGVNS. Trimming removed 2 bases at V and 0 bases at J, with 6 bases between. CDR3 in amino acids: CASSEDPSTDTQYF. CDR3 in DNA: TGTGCCAGCAGTGAAGATCCAAGCACAGATACGCAGTATTTT. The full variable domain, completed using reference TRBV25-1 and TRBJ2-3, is EADIYQTPRYLVIGTGKKITLECSQTMGHDKMYWYQQDPGMELHLIHYSYGVNSTEKGDLSSESTVSRIRTEHFPLTLESARPSHTSQYLCASSEDPSTDTQYFGPGTRLTVL.

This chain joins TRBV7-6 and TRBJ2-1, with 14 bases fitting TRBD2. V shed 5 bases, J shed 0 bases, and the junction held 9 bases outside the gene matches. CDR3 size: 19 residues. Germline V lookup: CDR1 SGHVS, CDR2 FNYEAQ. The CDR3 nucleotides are TGTGCCAGCAGCCAAGGACTAGCGGGGGGACCTAGCTCCTACAATGAGCAGTTCTTC. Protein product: CASSQGLAGGPSSYNEQFF.

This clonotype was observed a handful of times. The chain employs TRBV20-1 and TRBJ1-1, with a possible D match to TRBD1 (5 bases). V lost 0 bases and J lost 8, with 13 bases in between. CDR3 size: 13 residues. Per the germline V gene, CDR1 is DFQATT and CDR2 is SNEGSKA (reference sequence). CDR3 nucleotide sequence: TGCAGTGCTAGAGACGAGGGGCCGATAGAAGCTTTCTTT. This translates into CSARDEGPIEAFF.

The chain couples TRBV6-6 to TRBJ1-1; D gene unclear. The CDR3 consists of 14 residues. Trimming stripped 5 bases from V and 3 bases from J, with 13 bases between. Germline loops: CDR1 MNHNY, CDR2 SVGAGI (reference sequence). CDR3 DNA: TGTGCCAGCAGTACTGGACGGGTAGACACTGAAGCTTTCTTT. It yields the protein CASSTGRVDTEAFF.

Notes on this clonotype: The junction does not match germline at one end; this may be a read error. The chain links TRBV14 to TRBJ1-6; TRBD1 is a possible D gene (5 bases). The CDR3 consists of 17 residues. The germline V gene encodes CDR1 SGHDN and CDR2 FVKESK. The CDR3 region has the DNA TGTGCCAACAGCCAAGCTTTAAGCACACTAAGGGGTTCACCCCTCCACTTT. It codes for CANSQALSTLRGSPLHF.

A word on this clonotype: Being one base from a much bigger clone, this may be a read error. Here the CDR3 DNA reads TGTGCCAGCGGTAGCTCCTACAATGAGCAGTACTTC. As protein: CASGSSYNEQYF. V gene TRBV6-2 or TRBV6-3 combines with J gene TRBJ2-1; D gene unclear. The J call may be wrong; the DNA end is better matched by TRBJ2-7. The germline CDR1 and CDR2 sequences are MNHEY and SVGEGT. The CDR3 consists of 12 residues.

In nucleotides, the CDR3 is TGCGCCAGCAGCCAAGAGCTAGCGGGGGCGGGAGAGACCCAGTACTTC. Translated: CASSQELAGAGETQYF. The rearrangement joins TRBV4-3 to TRBJ2-5; 10 positions agree with TRBD2. CDR1 and CDR2 (germline): LGHNA, YSLEER. The CDR3 length is 16 residues. Trimming took 0 bases from V and 4 from J; bases not matched to a gene: 5.

Here the CDR3 reads CASSQSTSGGARETQYF. The CDR3 DNA reads TGCGCCAGCAGCCAATCGACTAGCGGGGGGGCCCGAGAGACCCAGTACTTC. This sequence joins TRBV5-1 and TRBJ2-5, with 14 positions matching TRBD2. V was pared by 4 bases and J by 4 bases, with 9 bases of the junction left unmatched. The CDR3 is made up of 17 amino acids. Germline V gene sequence: CDR1 SGHRS, CDR2 YFSETQ. The full variable domain, with the rest looked up from reference TRBV5-1 and TRBJ2-5, is KAGVTQTPRYLIKTRGQQVTLSCSPISGHRSVSWYQQTPGQGLQFLFEYFSETQRNKGNFPGRFSGRQFSNSRSEMNVSTLELGDSALYLCASSQSTSGGARETQYFGPGTRLLVL.

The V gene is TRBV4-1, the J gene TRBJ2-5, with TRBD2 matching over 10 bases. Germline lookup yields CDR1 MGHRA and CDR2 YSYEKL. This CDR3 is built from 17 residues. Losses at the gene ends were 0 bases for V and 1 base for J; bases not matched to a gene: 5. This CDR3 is CASSQDRTSGSQETQYF. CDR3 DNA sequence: TGCGCCAGCAGCCAAGATAGGACTAGCGGATCCCAAGAGACCCAGTACTTC.

The CDR3 DNA sequence: TGTGCCAGCAGTTTAGTGGGGACAGGCCCCTACGAGCAGTACTTC. Translation: CASSLVGTGPYEQYF. V usage is TRBV27 and J usage is TRBJ2-7, with 8 bases aligning to TRBD1. Germline V CDR1 and CDR2: MNHEY, SMNVEV (reference sequence). The CDR3 extends over 15 amino acids. V lost 2 bases to trimming and J lost 2 bases; unmatched junction nucleotides: 5.

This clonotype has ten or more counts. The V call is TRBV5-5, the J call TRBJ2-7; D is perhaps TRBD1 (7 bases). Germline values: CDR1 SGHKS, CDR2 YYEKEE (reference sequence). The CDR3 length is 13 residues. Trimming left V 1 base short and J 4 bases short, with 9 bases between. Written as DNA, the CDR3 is TGTGCCAGCAGCTTGCCAGGGGGGTACGAGCAGTACTTC. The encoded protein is CASSLPGGYEQYF.

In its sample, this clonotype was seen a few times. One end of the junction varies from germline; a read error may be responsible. Here the CDR3 DNA reads TGTGCCAGCAGTTACTCCGCCGGGACAGGGCCCTCGCGGACAACGAATGAAAAACTGTTTTTT. This translates into CASSYSAGTGPSRTTNEKLFF. The V and J genes are TRBV6-5 and TRBJ1-4, with 9 bases lining up with TRBD1. Germline values: CDR1 MNHEY, CDR2 SVGAGI. This CDR3 has 21 amino acids.

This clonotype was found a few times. Written as DNA, the CDR3 is TGTGCCAGCAGTTTCGGGCAGGGGGTGGAGACCCAGTACTTC. Residues: CASSFGQGVETQYF. V and J are TRBV12-3 or TRBV12-4 and TRBJ2-5, with TRBD1 matching over 7 bases. This CDR3 is built from 14 residues. Unmatched junction bases numbered 6, after V lost 3 bases and J lost 5 bases.

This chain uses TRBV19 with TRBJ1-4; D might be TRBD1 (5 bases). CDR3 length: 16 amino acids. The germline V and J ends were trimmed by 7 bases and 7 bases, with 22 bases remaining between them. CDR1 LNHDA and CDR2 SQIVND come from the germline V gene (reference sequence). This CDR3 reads CASKTRKGEGGEKLFF. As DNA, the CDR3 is TGTGCCAGTAAGACAAGAAAAGGGGAGGGCGGTGAAAAACTGTTTTTT.

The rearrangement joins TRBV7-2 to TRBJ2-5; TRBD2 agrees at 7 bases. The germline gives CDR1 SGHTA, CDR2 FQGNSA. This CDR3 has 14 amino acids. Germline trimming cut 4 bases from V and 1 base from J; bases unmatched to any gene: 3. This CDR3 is CASSWGGFQETQYF. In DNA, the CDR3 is TGTGCCAGCAGCTGGGGGGGGTTCCAAGAGACCCAGTACTTC.

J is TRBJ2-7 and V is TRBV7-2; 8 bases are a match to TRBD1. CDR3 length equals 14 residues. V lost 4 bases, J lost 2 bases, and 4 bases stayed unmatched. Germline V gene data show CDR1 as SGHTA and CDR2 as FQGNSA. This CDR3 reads CASSSNRGTYEQYF. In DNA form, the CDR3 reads TGTGCCAGCAGCTCTAACAGGGGGACCTACGAGCAGTACTTC.

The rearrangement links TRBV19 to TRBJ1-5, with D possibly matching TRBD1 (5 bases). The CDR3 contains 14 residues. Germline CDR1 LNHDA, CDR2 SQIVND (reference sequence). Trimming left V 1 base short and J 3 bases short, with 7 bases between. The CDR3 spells CASSIVQVNQPQHF. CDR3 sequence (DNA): TGTGCCAGTAGTATAGTACAGGTCAATCAGCCCCAGCATTTT.

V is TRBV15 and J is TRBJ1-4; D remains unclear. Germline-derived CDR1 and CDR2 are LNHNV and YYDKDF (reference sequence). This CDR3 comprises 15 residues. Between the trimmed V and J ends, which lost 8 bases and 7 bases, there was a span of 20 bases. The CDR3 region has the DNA TGTGCCACCTCGACTACTGACTCGAGTATTGAAAAACTGTTTTTT. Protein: CATSTTDSSIEKLFF.

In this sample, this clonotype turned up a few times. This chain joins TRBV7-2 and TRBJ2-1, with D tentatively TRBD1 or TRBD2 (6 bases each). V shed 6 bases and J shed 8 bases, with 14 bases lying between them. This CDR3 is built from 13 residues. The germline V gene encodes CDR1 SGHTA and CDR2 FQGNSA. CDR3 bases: TGTGCCAGCAGAAAGGGGGGTTCAGATGAGCAGTTCTTC. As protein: CASRKGGSDEQFF.

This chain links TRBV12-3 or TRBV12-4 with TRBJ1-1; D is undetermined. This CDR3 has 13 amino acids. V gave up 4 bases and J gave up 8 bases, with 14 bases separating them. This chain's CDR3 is CASSSGPLTEAFF. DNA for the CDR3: TGTGCCAGCAGTTCCGGACCCCTCACGGAAGCTTTCTTT.

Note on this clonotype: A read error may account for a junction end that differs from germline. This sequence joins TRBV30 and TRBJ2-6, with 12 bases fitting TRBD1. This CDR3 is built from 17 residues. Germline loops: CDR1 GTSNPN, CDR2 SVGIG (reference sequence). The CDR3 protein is CSWSVGQGASGANVLTF. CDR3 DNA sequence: TGTTCCTGGAGTGTGGGACAGGGGGCGTCTGGGGCCAACGTCCTGACTTTC.